Listed below are T cell receptor beta chains from one sample, sequenced in a study of CD8 T cells in Susac syndrome. MiXCR was run by TCRdb on the immunoSEQ multiplex PCR reads, yielding one entry per CDR3 protein. The sample shows about 120,000 distinct CDR3 sequences, 80% to 95% of them seen only once. The sequenced material came from CD8+ T cells from PBMCs. These receptors all come from a human donor in good health. CDR3s include the opening cysteine and the closing phenylalanine or tryptophan. Fields, in order: clone size, J gene, V gene, D gene, CDR3 DNA, CDR3 protein. A D gene is named only where the DNA matches it firmly. The size of a clone is reported for some rows only, either as once, few or many, or as a class for expanded clones.

clone_size: NA
j_call: TRBJ2-1
v_call: TRBV7-9
d_call: NA
cdr3_nt: TGTGCCAGCACCTCCTACAGGGAGGTTGAGCAGTTCTTC
cdr3_aa: CASTSYREVEQFF

clone_size: NA
j_call: TRBJ1-1
v_call: TRBV5-1
d_call: TRBD1
cdr3_nt: TGCGCCAGCAGCTTGGGGCCGCAGGGGGTATCAGAAGCTTTCTTT
cdr3_aa: CASSLGPQGVSEAFF

clone_size: NA
j_call: TRBJ2-6
v_call: TRBV6-2/TRBV6-3
d_call: NA
cdr3_nt: TGTGCCAGCAAGAACACCCGTATAGGGGCCAACGTCCTGACTTTC
cdr3_aa: CASKNTRIGANVLTF

clone_size: NA
j_call: TRBJ1-2
v_call: TRBV11-2
d_call: TRBD1
cdr3_nt: TGTGCCAGCAGCTACGGACAGGGGGGGTTCTATGGCTACACCTTC
cdr3_aa: CASSYGQGGFYGYTF

clone_size: NA
j_call: TRBJ2-1
v_call: TRBV15
d_call: NA
cdr3_nt: TGTGCCACCAGCAGAACCGGCTCCTACAATGAGCAGTTCTTC
cdr3_aa: CATSRTGSYNEQFF

clone_size: NA
j_call: TRBJ1-1
v_call: TRBV6-1
d_call: NA
cdr3_nt: TGTGCCAGCAGTGAACGGCGGACAGCCGGTGACGCTTTCTTT
cdr3_aa: CASSERRTAGDAFF

clone_size: NA
j_call: TRBJ2-7
v_call: TRBV20-1
d_call: NA
cdr3_nt: TGCAGTGCTATGTCACGCGGTTTATCGGGGAGCTACGAGCAGTACTTC
cdr3_aa: CSAMSRGLSGSYEQYF

clone_size: NA
j_call: TRBJ2-1
v_call: TRBV27
d_call: NA
cdr3_nt: TGTGCCAGCAGTTTTTGGGCTGCGAATGAGCAGTTCTTC
cdr3_aa: CASSFWAANEQFF

clone_size: NA
j_call: TRBJ2-7
v_call: TRBV20-1
d_call: TRBD1
cdr3_nt: TGCAGTGCTTCCGGGACAGTGTTCTCCTACGAGCAGTACTTC
cdr3_aa: CSASGTVFSYEQYF

clone_size: NA
j_call: TRBJ1-1
v_call: TRBV20-1
d_call: TRBD1
cdr3_nt: TGCAGTGCTAGAAAAGAGGGGGCCGGTAGCACTGAAGCTTTCTTT
cdr3_aa: CSARKEGAGSTEAFF

clone_size: NA
j_call: TRBJ2-7
v_call: TRBV4-2
d_call: NA
cdr3_nt: TGTGCCAGCAGCCATCCAATCGGGGAGTTCTCCTACGAGCAGTACTTC
cdr3_aa: CASSHPIGEFSYEQYF

clone_size: NA
j_call: TRBJ2-3
v_call: TRBV5-6
d_call: NA
cdr3_nt: TGTGCCAGCAGCTTTAGTTACCGACGACAGGGCACAGATACGCAGTATTTT
cdr3_aa: CASSFSYRRQGTDTQYF

clone_size: NA
j_call: TRBJ2-1
v_call: TRBV4-3
d_call: TRBD2
cdr3_nt: TGCGCCAGCAGCCAAGGGACTAGCGGGGGGGACCGGCAGTTCTTC
cdr3_aa: CASSQGTSGGDRQFF

clone_size: NA
j_call: TRBJ2-5
v_call: TRBV7-2
d_call: NA
cdr3_nt: TGTGCCAGCAGCTCGGGAGAAATGGAGACCCAGTACTTC
cdr3_aa: CASSSGEMETQYF

clone_size: NA
j_call: TRBJ1-2
v_call: TRBV29-1
d_call: NA
cdr3_nt: TGCAGCGTTGAAGATCTTTTTGGGGTTGGCTACACCTTC
cdr3_aa: CSVEDLFGVGYTF

clone_size: NA
j_call: TRBJ1-2
v_call: TRBV25-1
d_call: TRBD1
cdr3_nt: TGTGCCAGCAGTGAGCAGACAGGGATCAGCGGCTACACCTTC
cdr3_aa: CASSEQTGISGYTF

clone_size: NA
j_call: TRBJ2-7
v_call: TRBV7-8
d_call: TRBD2
cdr3_nt: TGTGCCAGCAGCCCAAGGGCGGGAGGGCCGGGCGAGCAGTACTTC
cdr3_aa: CASSPRAGGPGEQYF

clone_size: NA
j_call: TRBJ1-2
v_call: TRBV7-9
d_call: TRBD1
cdr3_nt: TGTGCCAGCAGCTCCCTCCTCGGACAGGATCAAACTAACTATGGCTACACCTTC
cdr3_aa: CASSSLLGQDQTNYGYTF

clone_size: NA
j_call: TRBJ2-4
v_call: TRBV29-1
d_call: NA
cdr3_nt: TGCAGCGGTCGGGGAGACATTCAGTACTTC
cdr3_aa: CSGRGDIQYF

clone_size: NA
j_call: TRBJ2-4
v_call: TRBV14
d_call: NA
cdr3_nt: TGTGCCAGCAGCCAGAAAGTAACGGTGGGAGCCAAAAACATTCAGTACTTC
cdr3_aa: CASSQKVTVGAKNIQYF

clone_size: NA
j_call: TRBJ2-3
v_call: TRBV5-4
d_call: NA
cdr3_nt: TGTGCCAGCAGCTCTGCGGGCGATACGCAGTATTTT
cdr3_aa: CASSSAGDTQYF

clone_size: few
j_call: TRBJ2-7
v_call: TRBV29-1
d_call: TRBD1
cdr3_nt: TGCAGCGCCGGGACAGGGCTTAACGAGCAGTACTTC
cdr3_aa: CSAGTGLNEQYF

clone_size: NA
j_call: TRBJ2-7
v_call: TRBV10-3
d_call: TRBD2
cdr3_nt: TGTGCCATCAGTGAGTCGAGCGGGAGATACGAGCAGTACTTC
cdr3_aa: CAISESSGRYEQYF

clone_size: once
j_call: TRBJ1-2
v_call: TRBV7-2
d_call: NA
cdr3_nt: TGTGCCAGCAGCTTATCGCTCAGAGTGACGGGACGTGGCTACACCTTC
cdr3_aa: CASSLSLRVTGRGYTF

clone_size: NA
j_call: TRBJ2-3
v_call: TRBV25-1
d_call: NA
cdr3_nt: TGTGCCAGCAGTGTGCGTATCGGACAGACACCCACGGATACGCAGTATTTT
cdr3_aa: CASSVRIGQTPTDTQYF

clone_size: NA
j_call: TRBJ1-2
v_call: TRBV19
d_call: NA
cdr3_nt: TGTGCCACCCTAAACTTCCTGGACTATGGCTACACCTTC
cdr3_aa: CATLNFLDYGYTF

clone_size: NA
j_call: TRBJ1-1
v_call: TRBV6-2/TRBV6-3
d_call: NA
cdr3_nt: TGTGCCAGCAGTAGGCCATCTCCACCGAACACTGAAGCTTTCTTT
cdr3_aa: CASSRPSPPNTEAFF

clone_size: NA
j_call: TRBJ2-5
v_call: TRBV2
d_call: NA
cdr3_nt: TGTGCCAGCAGTGAAGCGCTGGGGGGAACCCAAGAGACCCAGTACTTC
cdr3_aa: CASSEALGGTQETQYF

clone_size: NA
j_call: TRBJ1-3
v_call: TRBV7-2
d_call: NA
cdr3_nt: TGTGCCAGCAGCTTATCCCCCGCCGACACCATATATTTT
cdr3_aa: CASSLSPADTIYF

clone_size: NA
j_call: TRBJ2-1
v_call: TRBV9
d_call: TRBD2
cdr3_nt: TGTGCCAGCAGCTACACTAGCGGGAGAGGGTTTGAGCAGTTCTTC
cdr3_aa: CASSYTSGRGFEQFF

clone_size: NA
j_call: TRBJ2-6
v_call: TRBV9
d_call: NA
cdr3_nt: TGTGCCAGCAGCGTTGGGGGGACGTCTGGGGCCAACGTCCTGACTTTC
cdr3_aa: CASSVGGTSGANVLTF

clone_size: NA
j_call: TRBJ2-3
v_call: TRBV7-2
d_call: TRBD2
cdr3_nt: TGTGCCAGCAGCTACCGGGGGGGCAGGACAGATACGCAGTATTTT
cdr3_aa: CASSYRGGRTDTQYF

clone_size: NA
j_call: TRBJ1-2
v_call: TRBV5-1
d_call: TRBD1
cdr3_nt: TGCGCCAGCAGTTTAGCCGGGACAGGGATCTATGGCTACACCTTC
cdr3_aa: CASSLAGTGIYGYTF

clone_size: once
j_call: TRBJ2-1
v_call: TRBV7-3
d_call: NA
cdr3_nt: TGTGCCAGCAGCTCGAGAAACTCCGCCAATGAGCAGTTCTTC
cdr3_aa: CASSSRNSANEQFF

clone_size: NA
j_call: TRBJ1-2
v_call: TRBV19
d_call: NA
cdr3_nt: TGTGCCAGTGAAGAAAACTATGGCTACACCTTC
cdr3_aa: CASEENYGYTF

clone_size: NA
j_call: TRBJ2-1
v_call: TRBV6-2/TRBV6-3
d_call: TRBD2
cdr3_nt: TGTGCCAGCAGTTACTCGTTAGCTGGCGGGAGGGCTCGCAATGAGCAGTTCTTC
cdr3_aa: CASSYSLAGGRARNEQFF

clone_size: NA
j_call: TRBJ2-7
v_call: TRBV5-1
d_call: NA
cdr3_nt: TGCGCCAGCAGCTTGGGGGACACCTCCTACGAGCAGTACTTC
cdr3_aa: CASSLGDTSYEQYF

clone_size: few
j_call: TRBJ2-7
v_call: TRBV5-1
d_call: TRBD1
cdr3_nt: TGCGCCAGCAGCTTGGCGATGGGACAGGGGTCCTACGAGCAGTACTTC
cdr3_aa: CASSLAMGQGSYEQYF

clone_size: NA
j_call: TRBJ1-3
v_call: TRBV19
d_call: TRBD1
cdr3_nt: TGTGCCAGCCCTCCAGGGACAGGCAGCGCATATTTT
cdr3_aa: CASPPGTGSAYF

clone_size: NA
j_call: TRBJ2-1
v_call: TRBV7-2
d_call: TRBD1
cdr3_nt: TGTGCCAACGGACAGGGGGTTGAGCAGTTCTTC
cdr3_aa: CANGQGVEQFF

clone_size: NA
j_call: TRBJ2-3
v_call: TRBV29-1
d_call: NA
cdr3_nt: TGCAGCGTTGGTTTCACAGATACGCAGTATTTT
cdr3_aa: CSVGFTDTQYF

clone_size: NA
j_call: TRBJ2-3
v_call: TRBV2
d_call: NA
cdr3_nt: TGTGCCAGCATTAAACGGGGGACTCGAGGAACAGATACGCAGTATTTT
cdr3_aa: CASIKRGTRGTDTQYF

clone_size: NA
j_call: TRBJ2-7
v_call: TRBV20-1
d_call: TRBD1
cdr3_nt: TGCAGTGCTGACCCCGGGACAGGGGTCCACGAGCAGTACTTC
cdr3_aa: CSADPGTGVHEQYF

clone_size: NA
j_call: TRBJ1-2
v_call: TRBV6-6
d_call: TRBD1
cdr3_nt: TGTGCCAGCAGTTACGGACAGGTCTATGGCTACACCTTC
cdr3_aa: CASSYGQVYGYTF

clone_size: NA
j_call: TRBJ2-7
v_call: TRBV7-2
d_call: TRBD2
cdr3_nt: TGTGCCAGCAGCTTAAAAGGCGGGAGGGGGTCCCCCTACGAGCAGTACTTC
cdr3_aa: CASSLKGGRGSPYEQYF

clone_size: NA
j_call: TRBJ2-2
v_call: TRBV24-1
d_call: NA
cdr3_nt: TGTGCCACCAGCCTTTTACTCCAGGGGCGACGCGGCACCGGGGAGCTGTTTTTT
cdr3_aa: CATSLLLQGRRGTGELFF

clone_size: once
j_call: TRBJ1-2
v_call: TRBV7-2
d_call: NA
cdr3_nt: TGTGCCAGCAGCTTAGTAAACAGGGTGGATGGCTACACCTTC
cdr3_aa: CASSLVNRVDGYTF

clone_size: NA
j_call: TRBJ1-3
v_call: TRBV6-1
d_call: TRBD1
cdr3_nt: TGTGCCAGCAGTCTGGACAGGGTCAGAAACACCATATATTTT
cdr3_aa: CASSLDRVRNTIYF

clone_size: NA
j_call: TRBJ2-1
v_call: TRBV29-1
d_call: NA
cdr3_nt: TGCAGCGTTGATCTATTGGGGTTGTCCTACAATGAGCAGTTCTTC
cdr3_aa: CSVDLLGLSYNEQFF

clone_size: NA
j_call: TRBJ1-1
v_call: TRBV29-1
d_call: NA
cdr3_nt: TGCAGCGTAACACAGGGTAGGGGGGCTGAAGCTTTCTTT
cdr3_aa: CSVTQGRGAEAFF

clone_size: NA
j_call: TRBJ2-7
v_call: TRBV5-4
d_call: NA
cdr3_nt: TGTGCCAGCAGCTTGGCAACAACCTACGAGCAGTACTTC
cdr3_aa: CASSLATTYEQYF

clone_size: NA
j_call: TRBJ2-2
v_call: TRBV7-2
d_call: TRBD1
cdr3_nt: TGTGCCAGCAGCTTATCCAACCGACAGGGGAACACCGGGGAGCTGTTTTTT
cdr3_aa: CASSLSNRQGNTGELFF

clone_size: NA
j_call: TRBJ2-2
v_call: TRBV7-2
d_call: NA
cdr3_nt: TGTGCCAGCAGCTTCAAGCTATCCGGGGAGCTGTTTTTT
cdr3_aa: CASSFKLSGELFF

clone_size: NA
j_call: TRBJ1-2
v_call: TRBV5-1
d_call: TRBD1
cdr3_nt: TGCGCCAGCAGCCCGGCTTTGGGACAGGCTCACGACTATGGCTACACCTTC
cdr3_aa: CASSPALGQAHDYGYTF

clone_size: NA
j_call: TRBJ2-7
v_call: TRBV6-2/TRBV6-3
d_call: NA
cdr3_nt: TGTGCCAGCACCACCGGCGACGAGCAGTACTTC
cdr3_aa: CASTTGDEQYF

clone_size: NA
j_call: TRBJ2-6
v_call: TRBV5-1
d_call: NA
cdr3_nt: TGCGCCAGCAGCTTGTCTCTCTCTGGGGCCAACGTCCTGACTTTC
cdr3_aa: CASSLSLSGANVLTF

clone_size: NA
j_call: TRBJ2-7
v_call: TRBV4-1
d_call: NA
cdr3_nt: TGCGCCAGCAGCCGGGTCCTCTCAAGCTCCTACGAGCAGTACTTC
cdr3_aa: CASSRVLSSSYEQYF

clone_size: NA
j_call: TRBJ2-1
v_call: TRBV7-2
d_call: NA
cdr3_nt: TGTGCCAGCAGCCAATCGGGAGTCCGCTACAATGAGCAGTTCTTC
cdr3_aa: CASSQSGVRYNEQFF

clone_size: NA
j_call: TRBJ2-3
v_call: TRBV15
d_call: TRBD1
cdr3_nt: TGTGCCACCAGCCAAGGACAGGGCCGCACAGATACGCAGTATTTT
cdr3_aa: CATSQGQGRTDTQYF